These T cell receptor beta chains were read from a single sample in a study of blood T cells in healthy people across ages. One entry per CDR3 protein results from TCRdb running MiXCR on the 5' RACE reads. This table has hundreds of thousands of distinct CDR3 sequences, 40% to 45% appearing once. Sequences were obtained from blood. The receptors come from a man aged 80 or over in good health. Each CDR3 is given with its conserved first and last residue. Each record gives: CDR3 DNA, CDR3 protein, D gene, J gene, clone size, V gene. A D gene is named only where the DNA matches it firmly. A clone size is listed for some rows: how often the clone was seen (once, few, many), or a class if it is expanded.

CDR3nt: TGCGCCAGCAGCTGGCCCGGGACAGGATATACTCTTAGCACAGATACGCAGTATTTT; CDR3aa: CASSWPGTGYTLSTDTQYF; d_gene: TRBD1; j_gene: TRBJ2-3; abundance: few; v_gene: TRBV5-1
CDR3nt: TGTGCTAGCAGACCCCCCGGGGACCCCGGCCGGGGCTACACCTTC; CDR3aa: CASRPPGDPGRGYTF; d_gene: NA; j_gene: TRBJ1-2; abundance: NA; v_gene: TRBV25-1
CDR3nt: TGTGCCAGCAGTGAATTGGCAGGGAAAATTAATTCACCCCTCCACTTT; CDR3aa: CASSELAGKINSPLHF; d_gene: NA; j_gene: TRBJ1-6; abundance: many; v_gene: TRBV6-1
CDR3nt: TGTGCCAGACGCCGGGACAGGGTTTTCGCCGGGGAGCTGTTTTTT; CDR3aa: CARRRDRVFAGELFF; d_gene: NA; j_gene: TRBJ2-2; abundance: few; v_gene: TRBV21-1
CDR3nt: TGTGCCAGCAGCGACGGATACAATGAGCAGTACTTC; CDR3aa: CASSDGYNEQYF; d_gene: NA; j_gene: TRBJ2-7; abundance: NA; v_gene: TRBV9
CDR3nt: TGCAGTGCTAGAAACACTCGCTCCTACAATGAGCAGTTCTTC; CDR3aa: CSARNTRSYNEQFF; d_gene: NA; j_gene: TRBJ2-1; abundance: NA; v_gene: TRBV20-1
CDR3nt: TGCAGCGTTGGTACAGGGGGGGGAGAGACCCAGTACTTC; CDR3aa: CSVGTGGGETQYF; d_gene: NA; j_gene: TRBJ2-5; abundance: many; v_gene: TRBV29-1
CDR3nt: TGTGCCAGCAGTTCTAGGCTAGCGGGAGCTCCAGATACGCAGTATTTT; CDR3aa: CASSSRLAGAPDTQYF; d_gene: TRBD2; j_gene: TRBJ2-3; abundance: NA; v_gene: TRBV6-2/TRBV6-3
CDR3nt: TGTGCCAGCAGCCAAGAGAAGGGGGGATATAATTCACCCCTCCACTTT; CDR3aa: CASSQEKGGYNSPLHF; d_gene: NA; j_gene: TRBJ1-6; abundance: NA; v_gene: TRBV4-2
CDR3nt: TGTGCTAGTGGTTTGCGGGGATGGGAGCTGTTTTTT; CDR3aa: CASGLRGWELFF; d_gene: NA; j_gene: TRBJ2-2; abundance: NA; v_gene: TRBV12-5
CDR3nt: TGTGCCAGCAGTTTACGGCGGGGATACCACGAGCAGTACTTC; CDR3aa: CASSLRRGYHEQYF; d_gene: NA; j_gene: TRBJ2-7; abundance: NA; v_gene: TRBV12-3/TRBV12-4
CDR3nt: TGTGCCAGCAGCGCCGAGATATTTTCAGATACGCAGTATTTT; CDR3aa: CASSAEIFSDTQYF; d_gene: NA; j_gene: TRBJ2-3; abundance: few; v_gene: TRBV6-4
CDR3nt: TGTGCCAGCAGCCCCGGGAGGGCGAGCAAAGAGCAGTACTTC; CDR3aa: CASSPGRASKEQYF; d_gene: TRBD2; j_gene: TRBJ2-7; abundance: NA; v_gene: TRBV7-2
CDR3nt: TGTGCCAGCAGTCTGGACGGTTTTAGCAATCAGCCCCAGCATTTT; CDR3aa: CASSLDGFSNQPQHF; d_gene: NA; j_gene: TRBJ1-5; abundance: few; v_gene: TRBV28
CDR3nt: TGTGCCAGCATCCATGGCAGGACTAGCACAGATACGCAATATTTT; CDR3aa: CASIHGRTSTDTQYF; d_gene: TRBD2; j_gene: TRBJ2-3; abundance: NA; v_gene: TRBV12-3/TRBV12-4
CDR3nt: TGCAGTGCCGCTCCTAGCGGTATAGCCAAAAACATTCAGTACTTC; CDR3aa: CSAAPSGIAKNIQYF; d_gene: TRBD2; j_gene: TRBJ2-4; abundance: NA; v_gene: TRBV20-1
CDR3nt: TGCAGCGTTGTTCAGCGGGGGGGCGGTTACGAGCAGTACTTC; CDR3aa: CSVVQRGGGYEQYF; d_gene: TRBD2; j_gene: TRBJ2-7; abundance: many; v_gene: TRBV29-1
CDR3nt: TGTGCCAGCAGCTTGGAACTACAGGGGGCAGAGACCCAGTACTTC; CDR3aa: CASSLELQGAETQYF; d_gene: TRBD1; j_gene: TRBJ2-5; abundance: few; v_gene: TRBV5-4
CDR3nt: TGTGCCAGCAGCCCCCAACTAGCGGGGATCCGCTACAATGAGCAGTTCTTC; CDR3aa: CASSPQLAGIRYNEQFF; d_gene: TRBD2; j_gene: TRBJ2-1; abundance: few; v_gene: TRBV4-2
CDR3nt: TGTGCCAGCAGCGACTCGAACAGGGGTGGCTACACCTTC; CDR3aa: CASSDSNRGGYTF; d_gene: TRBD1; j_gene: TRBJ1-2; abundance: few; v_gene: TRBV7-2
CDR3nt: TGTGCCAGCAACTCGGGAGGAAGGATGAAGTACTTC; CDR3aa: CASNSGGRMKYF; d_gene: TRBD2; j_gene: TRBJ2-5; abundance: few; v_gene: TRBV28
CDR3nt: TGTGCCAGCACTAATAGCAGGGGAGAGACCCAGTACTTC; CDR3aa: CASTNSRGETQYF; d_gene: NA; j_gene: TRBJ2-5; abundance: NA; v_gene: TRBV6-2/TRBV6-3
CDR3nt: TGCAGTGCACTGGACTCTCGTTACAATGAGCAGTTCTTC; CDR3aa: CSALDSRYNEQFF; d_gene: NA; j_gene: TRBJ2-1; abundance: NA; v_gene: TRBV20-1